The rows below give T cell receptor beta chains drawn from one sample of a study of cytomegalovirus exposure and HLA in healthy donors. Profiled with immunoSEQ multiplex PCR; TCRdb holds only in-frame clones, not every one. The sample yields about 55,000 clones, about three quarters seen once. Material for sequencing was PBMCs. All receptors come from a female donor in good health and CMV-seronegative. CDR3s include the opening cysteine and the closing phenylalanine or tryptophan. The order of the fields is V gene, clone size, D gene, J gene, CDR3 DNA, CDR3 protein. D genes are given only for firm matches. Part of the rows lack a size; the others show once, few, many or a class for expanded clones.

V: TRBV7-9; size: -; D: -; J: TRBJ2-3; DNA: TGTGCCAGCAGCCTAAGCCGAGGTGGGTCAGATACGCAGTATTTT; CDR3: CASSLSRGGSDTQYF
V: TRBV7-2; size: few; D: -; J: TRBJ2-6; DNA: TGTGCCAGCAGCTTAGGACAGCCTGGGGCCAACGTCCTGACTTTC; CDR3: CASSLGQPGANVLTF
V: TRBV5-4; size: -; D: TRBD2; J: TRBJ2-3; DNA: TGTGCCAGCAGGCTAGCGGGGGCCGACACAGATACGCAGTATTTT; CDR3: CASRLAGADTDTQYF
V: TRBV30; size: -; D: -; J: TRBJ1-1; DNA: TGTGCCTGGAGTGGCTTGGGCGGGGGAGCTTTCTTT; CDR3: CAWSGLGGGAFF
V: TRBV7-2; size: -; D: -; J: TRBJ2-7; DNA: TGTGCCAGCAGCCCGCAAGGGGTAATAGAGCAGTACTTC; CDR3: CASSPQGVIEQYF
V: TRBV2; size: -; D: TRBD1; J: TRBJ1-2; DNA: TGTGCCAGCAGTGAGGGGACAGGGCCCTATGGCTACACCTTC; CDR3: CASSEGTGPYGYTF
V: TRBV12-2; size: once; D: -; J: TRBJ2-2; DNA: TGTGCAAGTCGCTTAAGCCTTAGCGGGGGGGAGACCCCCGACAAGAACACCGGGGAGCTGTTTTTT; CDR3: CASRLSLSGGETPDKNTGELFF
V: TRBV19; size: -; D: TRBD1; J: TRBJ1-2; DNA: TGTGCCAGTAGTCCGGGACAGGGGGGGGCCTATGGCTACACCTTC; CDR3: CASSPGQGGAYGYTF
V: TRBV18; size: -; D: -; J: TRBJ2-6; DNA: TGTGCCAGCTCACCGGCGGGCGCTGGGGCCAACGTCCTGACTTTC; CDR3: CASSPAGAGANVLTF
V: TRBV4-3; size: few; D: TRBD2; J: TRBJ2-1; DNA: TGCGCCAGCAGCCCAGGACTAGCGGGAAAGCAGTTCTTC; CDR3: CASSPGLAGKQFF
V: TRBV7-2; size: once; D: -; J: TRBJ2-7; DNA: TGTGCCAGCAGCTTATGGCCCTCAAAACGGGGCTACGAGCAGTACTTC; CDR3: CASSLWPSKRGYEQYF
V: TRBV5-6; size: -; D: -; J: TRBJ2-4; DNA: TGTGCCAGCAGCTTAGACCGGGATGGGGACATTCAGTACTTC; CDR3: CASSLDRDGDIQYF
V: TRBV7-9; size: -; D: TRBD1; J: TRBJ1-5; DNA: TGTGCCAGCAGCTCCGGACAGGCTAATCAGCCCCAGCATTTT; CDR3: CASSSGQANQPQHF
V: TRBV11-2; size: -; D: -; J: TRBJ1-4; DNA: TGTGCCAGCAGCTTGGGGCCTGACAGTTTTCTGTTTTTT; CDR3: CASSLGPDSFLFF
V: TRBV9; size: -; D: TRBD1; J: TRBJ2-7; DNA: TGTGCCAGCAGCGCGGGGACAGACTCCTACGAGCAGTACTTC; CDR3: CASSAGTDSYEQYF
V: TRBV7-2; size: few; D: -; J: TRBJ1-6; DNA: TGTGCCAGCAGCTTAGCCGGGGTGGGGAGCAATTCACCCCTCCACTTT; CDR3: CASSLAGVGSNSPLHF
V: TRBV7-3; size: -; D: -; J: TRBJ2-3; DNA: TGTGCCAGCAGCTTAGGCAGGGGCCGTGATACGCAGTATTTT; CDR3: CASSLGRGRDTQYF
V: TRBV7-6; size: once; D: TRBD1; J: TRBJ2-7; DNA: TGTGCCAGCAGCCCAGGACAGGGGGCGTGGGAGCAGTACTTC; CDR3: CASSPGQGAWEQYF
V: TRBV5-1; size: -; D: TRBD2; J: TRBJ2-1; DNA: TGCGCCAGCAGCTTGAGGGGGACTAGCGGGAACAATGAGCAGTTCTTC; CDR3: CASSLRGTSGNNEQFF
V: TRBV28; size: few; D: TRBD1; J: TRBJ2-7; DNA: TGTGCCAGCAGTTTGGACAGGGGGTACGAGCAGTACTTC; CDR3: CASSLDRGYEQYF
V: TRBV30; size: -; D: TRBD1; J: TRBJ2-7; DNA: TGTGCCTGGAGTGTAAGTCGGACAGGGGGCGACGGCGAGCAGTACTTC; CDR3: CAWSVSRTGGDGEQYF
V: TRBV2; size: -; D: -; J: TRBJ2-2; DNA: TGTGCCAGCAGTGAGGAGCACACCGGGGAGCTGTTTTTT; CDR3: CASSEEHTGELFF
V: TRBV27; size: -; D: TRBD2; J: TRBJ2-7; DNA: TGTGCCAGCAGCCTCGGGAGGGGGAGTAGTTACGAGCAGTACTTC; CDR3: CASSLGRGSSYEQYF
V: TRBV19; size: -; D: TRBD1; J: TRBJ1-1; DNA: TGTGCCAGTAGTTGGGAGGGACAGGGGAGCATGAACACTGAAGCTTTCTTT; CDR3: CASSWEGQGSMNTEAFF
V: TRBV7-3; size: -; D: -; J: TRBJ1-1; DNA: TGTGCCAGCAGCCTACAGGGTGGGGACACTGAAGCTTTCTTT; CDR3: CASSLQGGDTEAFF
V: TRBV29-1; size: -; D: -; J: TRBJ1-2; DNA: TGCAGCGTTGTGTCCAGGGTCTATGGCTACACCTTC; CDR3: CSVVSRVYGYTF
V: TRBV18; size: -; D: -; J: TRBJ1-1; DNA: TGTGCCAGCTCCCTAGGGAGGCTTGAGGCGACTGAAGCTTTCTTT; CDR3: CASSLGRLEATEAFF
V: TRBV28; size: -; D: TRBD2; J: TRBJ2-1; DNA: TGTGCCAGCAGTTTACAGCGGGGGGGATGGAAGTCCTACAATGAGCAGTTCTTC; CDR3: CASSLQRGGWKSYNEQFF
V: TRBV15; size: -; D: TRBD1; J: TRBJ1-1; DNA: TGTGCCACCAGCAGAGGGGACAGGCCCTTGGACACTGAAGCTTTCTTT; CDR3: CATSRGDRPLDTEAFF